A selection of T cell receptor beta chains follows, all from one sample in a study of T cell responses to AZD1222 COVID-19 vaccine. The data were produced by immunoSEQ multiplex PCR, yet TCRdb's version contains in-frame clones alone and is incomplete. The table has about 100,000 clones, roughly 90% seen once. Material: peripheral blood, obtained on day 0 of AZD1222 vaccination. All receptors come from an adult in good health. Each CDR3 is given without its conserved first and last residue. Fields, in order: clone size, V gene, J gene, CDR3 protein. Clone size is shown for a subset of rows, as once, few, many or a class of expanded clone.

>NA|TRBV7-2|TRBJ2-3
ASSNSGGVRTDTQY
>once|TRBV28|TRBJ1-5
ASSLDRASNQPQH
>NA|TRBV6-6|TRBJ1-5
ASSYSGQPSEPQH
>NA|TRBV13|TRBJ2-7
ASYLWDRPYEQY
>NA|TRBV6-2/TRBV6-3|TRBJ2-1
ASSWGLAGGAEQF
>NA|TRBV5-1|TRBJ2-2
ASSLVEGTGELF
>NA|TRBV19|TRBJ1-5
ASSIDLGTNQPQH
>few|TRBV6-6|TRBJ1-2
ASSSGQGIGYT
>NA|TRBV7-9|TRBJ1-2
ASTKIAVQDAIRGYT
>NA|TRBV6-5|TRBJ1-2
ASSYIAGGNGYT
>NA|TRBV11-1|TRBJ2-2
ASSLWTAPNTGELF
>NA|TRBV19|TRBJ2-7
ASSTPGTGIFAQY
>NA|TRBV11-3|TRBJ1-1
ASSFAGLNTEAF
>NA|TRBV28|TRBJ2-2
ASSGAGTGDTGELF
>NA|TRBV30|TRBJ1-1
AWSVGGGTEAF
>NA|TRBV18|TRBJ1-1
ASSPPSRVNTEAF
>few|TRBV4-2|TRBJ1-4
ASSQVGTEGEKLF
>NA|TRBV29-1|TRBJ1-1
SATTGSDTEAF
>once|TRBV28|TRBJ2-1
ASSFGGAFYNEQF
>NA|TRBV19|TRBJ1-2
ASNRGSTYGYT
>NA|TRBV6-2/TRBV6-3|TRBJ2-2
ASSFDRLQSGELF